This T cell receptor beta chain was captured by sequencing in a study of blood T cell repertoires in COVID-19. The repertoire was sequenced with immunoSEQ multiplex PCR; TCRdb's copy has only in-frame clones and lacks some. Of a few hundred thousand clones in the sample, 80% to 90% were seen once. In germline, CDR1 is SGHVS, CDR2 FNYEAQ. Trimming cost V 0 bases and J 4 bases, with 4 bases left between them. There are 13 residues in the CDR3. Recovery among Cohort 3 donors was established by two negative PCRs, clearance, or symptom resolution. This TCR was sampled from a man aged 35-49 years who had recovered from COVID-19. Sequenced: PBMCs or T cells enriched from blood (not recorded which). This rearrangement joins TRBV7-6 to TRBJ2-1; D unclear. The CDR3 nucleotides read TGTGCCAGCAGCTTAGCGTCTTACAATGAGCAGTTCTTC. This gives the protein CASSLASYNEQFF.